These T cell receptor beta chains were read from a single sample in a study of early stage breast cancer tumors. Sequencing was performed with immunoSEQ multiplex PCR; in TCRdb, only in-frame clones are kept and a portion is missing. This table has tens of thousands of clones, approximately 85% appearing once. Source material: blood. These receptors all stem from a person in their fifties or sixties with breast cancer. CDR3s include the opening cysteine and the closing phenylalanine or tryptophan. The order of the fields is D gene, clone size, J gene, V gene, CDR3 protein, CDR3 DNA. D genes are given only for firm matches. Clone size is shown for a subset of rows, as once, few, many or a class of expanded clone.

>NA|NA|TRBJ1-1|TRBV29-1
CSVDRTAMNTEAFF
TGCAGCGTCGACCGGACGGCTATGAACACTGAAGCTTTCTTT
>NA|NA|TRBJ1-1|TRBV6-5
CASSQYRAMNTEAFF
TGTGCCAGCAGTCAGTACAGGGCCATGAACACTGAAGCTTTCTTT
>NA|NA|TRBJ2-7|TRBV2
CASLQGGSYEQYF
TGTGCCAGCCTTCAGGGGGGCTCCTACGAGCAGTACTTC
>NA|NA|TRBJ2-7|TRBV7-6
CASSFGLGYEQYF
TGTGCCAGCAGCTTCGGCCTGGGCTACGAGCAGTACTTC
>TRBD2|NA|TRBJ2-4|TRBV5-4
CASSLELAGAKNIQYF
TGTGCCAGCAGCTTGGAACTAGCGGGGGCCAAAAACATTCAGTACTTC
>TRBD1|NA|TRBJ1-2|TRBV7-2
CASSDRGRYGYTF
TGTGCCAGCAGCGACAGGGGGCGCTATGGCTACACCTTC
>TRBD2|NA|TRBJ2-7|TRBV28
CASLAGDSYEQYF
TGTGCCAGTTTAGCGGGGGACTCCTACGAGCAGTACTTC
>TRBD2|once|TRBJ2-7|TRBV27
CASSVSGRAREQYF
TGTGCCAGCAGTGTTAGCGGGAGGGCGAGAGAGCAGTACTTC
>NA|NA|TRBJ1-5|TRBV6-5
CASSLDRDQPQHF
TGTGCCAGCAGTTTGGACCGAGACCAGCCCCAGCATTTT
>NA|NA|TRBJ1-5|TRBV7-2
CASSLAGGPQHF
TGTGCCAGCAGCTTAGCTGGGGGGCCCCAGCATTTT
>NA|NA|TRBJ1-2|TRBV19
CASTNRDWYGYTF
TGTGCCAGTACAAACAGAGATTGGTACGGCTACACCTTC
>NA|NA|TRBJ1-1|TRBV19
CATEGREAFF
TGTGCCACAGAGGGAAGGGAAGCTTTCTTT
>TRBD2|NA|TRBJ2-3|TRBV10-3
CAISATSGGSTDTQYF
TGTGCCATCAGTGCGACTAGCGGGGGGAGCACAGATACGCAGTATTTT
>NA|once|TRBJ2-4|TRBV19
CASSTTARRGAKNIQYF
TGTGCCAGTAGTACCACCGCCCGAAGAGGAGCCAAAAACATTCAGTACTTC
>NA|NA|TRBJ1-5|TRBV7-9
CASSLMNHQPQHF
TGTGCCAGCAGCTTAATGAACCATCAGCCCCAGCATTTT
>NA|NA|TRBJ1-1|TRBV5-4
CASSLARGEAFF
TGTGCCAGCAGCTTGGCGCGGGGTGAAGCTTTCTTT
>TRBD2|once|TRBJ2-3|TRBV6-5
CASSYGGGPGDTQYF
TGTGCCAGCAGTTACGGGGGAGGGCCAGGAGATACGCAGTATTTT
>NA|NA|TRBJ2-3|TRBV11-2
CASSLATDTQYF
TGTGCCAGCAGCTTGGCAACAGATACGCAGTATTTT
>TRBD1|NA|TRBJ2-2|TRBV29-1
CSVLPGQGAVGGELFF
TGCAGCGTATTACCGGGACAGGGGGCGGTGGGCGGGGAGCTGTTTTTT
>TRBD1|once|TRBJ2-1|TRBV29-1
CSAGQASYNEQFF
TGCAGCGCCGGACAGGCCTCCTACAATGAGCAGTTCTTC
>NA|NA|TRBJ2-3|TRBV7-9
CASRQPENAGSTDTQYF
TGTGCCAGCAGGCAACCCGAAAACGCAGGTAGCACAGATACGCAGTATTTT
>NA|NA|TRBJ2-3|TRBV29-1
CSVAWSTDTQYF
TGCAGCGTAGCGTGGAGCACAGATACGCAGTATTTT
>NA|NA|TRBJ1-1|TRBV11-3
CASSLDQGTVAFF
TGTGCCAGCAGCTTAGATCAGGGAACAGTCGCTTTCTTT
>TRBD2|few|TRBJ2-7|TRBV6-1
CASGRGSAYEQYF
TGTGCCAGCGGGCGGGGGAGTGCCTACGAGCAGTACTTC
>TRBD1|NA|TRBJ2-4|TRBV6-1
CASSDHRGLVKNIQYF
TGTGCCAGCAGTGACCACAGGGGGCTCGTCAAAAACATTCAGTACTTC
>NA|NA|TRBJ2-1|TRBV7-9
CASSGTESYNEQFF
TGTGCCAGCAGCGGGACGGAATCCTACAATGAGCAGTTCTTC
>TRBD1|NA|TRBJ2-7|TRBV4-3
CASSQDKQGYEQYF
TGCGCCAGCAGCCAAGATAAACAGGGGTACGAGCAGTACTTC